This T cell receptor beta chain derives from a study of T cells after yellow fever vaccination (dated by TCRdb to the late 2010s). About the study as a whole: Libraries from fractions with low cell numbers were prepared with the SMART-Seq v4 Ultra Low Input RNA kit. Bulk TCR alpha and beta repertoires were sequenced longitudinally to track T-cell clones before and after primary and booster YFV17D yellow fever vaccination. Two healthy male donors, one aged 18 to 29 and one aged 30 to 40 years, made up the cohort. Blood samples were taken at several timepoints before and after primary and secondary immunization, and bulk PBMC replicates and cell subsets were isolated.

Findings and caveats that apply to the study as a whole: The secondary T-cell response was found to be weaker but faster than the primary response, with a peak reached on day 5 rather than on day 15. A small share of clonotypes occurred in both CD4 and CD8 compartments, likely arising from convergent recombination. Computational filtering was required because FACS-sorted repertoires could contain abundant contaminating clonotypes from the bulk population. Only a couple of donors were included in the study, so the extent to which the findings can be generalized is limited. Most clones expanded after primary vaccination (96% of CD4 and roughly 88% of CD8) were re-detected after the booster, suggesting that broad memory maintenance occurred.

Synthesis of TCR cDNA relied on 5'RACE template switching, a step that introduced a universal primer site along with unique molecular identifiers. Priming of cDNA synthesis was performed from both the TCR alpha and TCR beta constant segments. Library amplification involved two PCR steps, and the second step added sample barcodes and sequencing adapters. Sequencing of the libraries was done on either Illumina HiSeq 2500 (2x100 bp) or NovaSeq (2x150 bp). The paper's data handling went like this. MIGEC was used to demultiplex reads and collapse the reads into UMI consensus sequences, and MiXCR was used for V(D)J alignment. Using edgeR on replicate PBMC samples, clonotypes were called vaccine-responding if FDR was below 0.01 and the log2 fold change was above 5 up to day 15. Each bulk clonotype was labeled CD4 or CD8 based on which sequenced repertoire, CD4 or CD8, contained the clonotype at higher abundance. Clonotypes enriched at least 10-fold in dextramer-positive versus dextramer-negative fractions were classed as NS4B-specific, and CD4-biased clonotypes were left out. Through fastp at Q25 and MiXCR, TCRdb rebuilt clones from the public reads, retaining in-frame beta chains. Identical CDR3 proteins give one entry, which carries the most common genes and DNA. Here the V and J calls rest on TCRdb's processing, not on the authors' analysis. This sample is represented by 50,000 or so distinct CDR3 sequences; about 6.6% of them were singletons. In total, the top ten clones hold 24% of the sample.

At least ten counts were recorded for this clonotype. No qualities accompany the bases; no much larger clone lies one base away. Measured from the cysteine to the phenylalanine, the CDR3 is 14 residues long. Only the CDR3 part of the read is kept: 42 bases, read in frame from the first base. V is shortened by 3 bases, J by 7 bases, and the region joining them spans 13 bases. As encoded in the germline V gene, CDR1 is MDHEN while CDR2 is SYDVKM. The treatment or condition label, as the study defines it: live attenuated yellow fever vaccine strain. A standard Ficoll-Paque protocol was used to isolate PBMCs from peripheral blood. With anti-CD3 and anti-CD8 staining plus a dextramer loaded with the yellow fever NS4B epitope peptide, the researchers sorted epitope-specific CD8 T cells. TriZol was used to extract RNA from bulk PBMCs, from CD4 and CD8 fractions, and from dextramer-positive and dextramer-negative fractions.

The clonotype originates from a man younger than 35 who received the YFV17D yellow fever vaccine. Recombination connected TRBV28 to TRBJ2-4; the D gene may be TRBD1 or TRBD2, since each aligns over 6 bases. The specimen comprised CD8+ T cells not binding an NS4B(214-222) dextramer, sorted from PBMCs, sampled 35 to 50 days after the first yellow fever vaccination. This specimen's cell subset or site label, per the study, means: NS4B epitope dextramer-negative CD8 T cells. The DNA reads as follows: TGTGCCAGCAGTTTCCTAACGGGGGCGAACATTCAGTACTTC. This sequence encodes CASSFLTGANIQYF.